Listed here are 8 T cell receptor beta chains from one sample, sequenced in a study of monozygotic twins with inflammatory bowel disease. TCRdb reanalyzed the 5' RACE reads and collapses them to one entry per CDR3 protein, without DNA. This sample's clone table lists over 350,000 distinct CDR3 sequences. The sample taken for sequencing was blood. These receptors came from a human donor with ulcerative colitis or Crohn's disease, or a healthy co-twin of an affected twin (not recorded which).

This chain links TRBV25-1 with TRBJ2-1; TCRdb reports TRBD1, a call that lacks DNA to check it against. Germline lookup yields CDR1 MGHDK and CDR2 SYGVNS. The CDR3 spans 15 residues. The CDR3 loop is CASSVGQGLDNEQFF.

This chain joins TRBV3-1 and TRBJ1-2. This CDR3 has 13 residues. Germline-derived CDR1 and CDR2 are LGHDT and YNNKEL (reference sequence). CDR3 sequence: CASSPGRSGGYTF. The full variable domain, rest sourced from reference TRBV3-1 and TRBJ1-2, is DTAVSQTPKYLVTQMGNDKSIKCEQNLGHDTMYWYKQDSKKFLKIMFSYNNKELIINETVPNRFSPKSPDKAHLNLHINSLELGDSAVYFCASSPGRSGGYTFGSGTRLTVV.

This chain connects TRBV4-3 to TRBJ1-1; TCRdb selects TRBD1, and the lack of DNA leaves this call unchecked. Germline CDR1 and CDR2: LGHNA and YSLEER. This CDR3 region has 14 residues. The CDR3 protein is CASSIQGWDTEAFF.

The genes are TRBV4-2 and TRBJ2-5; TCRdb proposes TRBD1, but this gene call is untestable without DNA. The CDR3 is 16 residues long. Germline V lookup: CDR1 LGHNA, CDR2 YNFKEQ. The CDR3 protein is CASSPNRDRVAETQYF.

This chain uses TRBV7-9 with TRBJ1-1. In germline, CDR1 is SEHNR, CDR2 FQNEAQ (reference sequence). The CDR3 loop spans 15 amino acids. The CDR3 sequence: CASSKPNTGSTEAFF.

The chain is built from TRBV5-1 and TRBJ1-1; TCRdb outputs TRBD1, but without DNA this stays unchecked. The CDR3 has 14 residues. CDR1 is SGHRS and CDR2 is YFSETQ in the germline V gene. This chain's CDR3 is CASSPLGGNTEAFF.

This chain links TRBV6-5 with TRBJ1-6. In germline, CDR1 is MNHEY, CDR2 SVGAGI. The CDR3 is 13 residues long. Here the CDR3 reads CASQYSYNSPLHF.

CDR3 region: CASRSSQGSVYEQYF. The V call is TRBV12-3 or TRBV12-4, the J call TRBJ2-7; TCRdb reports TRBD1, a call that lacks DNA to check it against. The CDR3 extends over 15 amino acids.